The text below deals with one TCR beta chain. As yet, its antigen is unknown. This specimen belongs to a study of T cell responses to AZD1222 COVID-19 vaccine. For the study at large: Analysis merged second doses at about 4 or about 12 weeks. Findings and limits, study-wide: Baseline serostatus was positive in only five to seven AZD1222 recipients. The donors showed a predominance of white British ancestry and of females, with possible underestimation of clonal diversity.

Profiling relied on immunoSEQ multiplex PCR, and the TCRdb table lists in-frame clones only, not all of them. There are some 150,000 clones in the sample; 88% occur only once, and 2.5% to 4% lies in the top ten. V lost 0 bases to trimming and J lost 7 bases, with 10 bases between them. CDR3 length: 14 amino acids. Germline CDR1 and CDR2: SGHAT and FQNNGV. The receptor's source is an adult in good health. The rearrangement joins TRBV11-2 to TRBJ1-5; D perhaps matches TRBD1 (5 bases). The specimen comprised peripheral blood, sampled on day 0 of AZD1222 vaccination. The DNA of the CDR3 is TGTGCCAGCAGCTTAGATGGGGGAAGACAGCCCCAGCATTTT. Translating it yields CASSLDGGRQPQHF.